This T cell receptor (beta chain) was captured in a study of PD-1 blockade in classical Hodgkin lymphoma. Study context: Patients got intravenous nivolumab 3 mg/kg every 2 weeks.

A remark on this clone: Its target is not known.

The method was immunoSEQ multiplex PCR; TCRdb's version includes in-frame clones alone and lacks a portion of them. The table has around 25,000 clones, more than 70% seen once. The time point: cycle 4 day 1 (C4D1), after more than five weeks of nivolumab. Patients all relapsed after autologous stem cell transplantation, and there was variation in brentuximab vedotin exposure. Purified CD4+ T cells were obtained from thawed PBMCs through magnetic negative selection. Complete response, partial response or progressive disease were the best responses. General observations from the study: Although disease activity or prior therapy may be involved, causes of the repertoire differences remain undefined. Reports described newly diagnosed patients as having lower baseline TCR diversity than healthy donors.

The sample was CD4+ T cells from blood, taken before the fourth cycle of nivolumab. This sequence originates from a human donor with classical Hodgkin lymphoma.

The CDR3 here is CATSRGGRGNTEAFF. CDR3 nucleotides: TGTGCCACCAGCAGAGGGGGCAGGGGGAACACTGAAGCTTTCTTT. V is TRBV15 and J is TRBJ1-1, with a weak D call TRBD1 (6 bases). CDR3 size: 15 residues. Germline-derived CDR1 and CDR2 are LNHNV and YYDKDF (reference sequence). Trimming removed 1 base from V and 1 base from J, with 10 bases in between.